Following are 4 T cell receptor beta chains from one sample sequenced in a study of T cells in localized non-small cell lung cancer (dated by TCRdb to about 2020). Receptor libraries were prepared by the immunoSEQ multiplex PCR assay. TCRdb obtained this table from immuneACCESS and retained in-frame rearrangements with V and J assigned. These tables miss some clones; where compared with another copy, unresolved V genes account for less than half of the shortfall, and the remainder is unexplained. Recorded for this sample are 2,500 to 3,000 clones; roughly two fifths of them occurred a single time. Approximately 12% of the sample is taken by the ten largest. The specimen comprised lung tumor tissue, sampled before any cancer treatment. All receptors derive from a male donor aged 60 or over with stage I squamous cell lung carcinoma.

This sequence joins TRBV18 and TRBJ1-4; no clear D gene. This CDR3 spans 12 amino acids. V was cut by 4 bases and J by 4 bases, with 4 bases left in between. Germline V gene sequence: CDR1 KGHSH, CDR2 LQKENI. DNA for the CDR3: TGTGCCAGCTCACTCATTAATGAAAAACTGTTTTTT. Its translation: CASSLINEKLFF.

The CDR3 protein is CASSQSTPRGGYYEQYF. CDR3 bases: TGTGCCAGCAGCCAGAGTACACCCCGGGGTGGCTACTACGAGCAGTACTTC. The genes are TRBV14 and TRBJ2-7, with D tentatively TRBD2 (5 bases). The CDR3 loop spans 17 amino acids. Trimming removed 3 bases at V and 3 bases at J, with 21 bases between. Germline loops: CDR1 SGHDN, CDR2 FVKESK.

The chain couples TRBV28 to TRBJ1-6; TRBD1 is a possible D gene (6 bases). Germline V gene lookup returns CDR1 MDHEN and CDR2 SYDVKM. V was cut by 4 bases and J by 7 bases, with 14 bases left in between. The CDR3 runs 15 residues. The CDR3 is CASSSTGSGNSPLHF. The DNA for the CDR3 is TGTGCCAGCAGTTCCACAGGGAGTGGCAATTCACCCCTCCACTTT.

This clone has just a few counts. The V call is TRBV30, the J call TRBJ2-1; no reliable D call. Trimming cost V 1 base and J 12 bases, with 16 bases left between them. Germline CDR1 is GTSNPN and CDR2 is SVGIG (reference sequence). The CDR3 is made up of 13 amino acids. In DNA, the CDR3 is TGTGCCTGGAGTGGTTCCTGGTTTGGCGGGCAGTTCTTC. It codes for CAWSGSWFGGQFF.